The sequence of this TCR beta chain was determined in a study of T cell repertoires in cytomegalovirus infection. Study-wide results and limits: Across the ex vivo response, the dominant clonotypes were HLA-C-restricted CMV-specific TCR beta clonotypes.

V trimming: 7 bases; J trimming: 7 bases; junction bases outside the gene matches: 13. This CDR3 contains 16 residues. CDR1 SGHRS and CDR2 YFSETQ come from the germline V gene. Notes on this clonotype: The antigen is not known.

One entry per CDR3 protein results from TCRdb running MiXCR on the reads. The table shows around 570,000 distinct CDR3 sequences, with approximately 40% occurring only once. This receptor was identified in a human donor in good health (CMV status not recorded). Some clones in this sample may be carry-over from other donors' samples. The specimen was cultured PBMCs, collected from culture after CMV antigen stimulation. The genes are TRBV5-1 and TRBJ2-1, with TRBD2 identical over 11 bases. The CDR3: CASGRLSGGAYNEQFF. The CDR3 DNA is TGCGCCAGCGGCCGCCTTAGCGGGGGGGCGTATAATGAGCAGTTCTTC.